Described below is a single T cell receptor (beta chain) sequence and its context. What it binds is not known. The sample originates from a study of T-cell memory formation after mild COVID-19. Looking at the study overall: TCR clusters were largely donor specific. Study observations and caveats: Contracting CD4+ clones were located mainly in CM and EM, and CD8+ clones in EMRA. Among clones contracting day 15 to 85, CD4/CD8 was balanced, whereas later expanders leaned CD4+.

Amplification by 5'RACE using constant-segment primers produced TCR alpha and TCR beta cDNA libraries that carried sample barcodes and UMIs. TCRdb processed the 5' RACE reads anew with MiXCR; each CDR3 protein has one entry. The sample includes 450,000 or so distinct CDR3 sequences, 25% seen only once; the top ten take around an eighth. The V gene's germline CDR1 is DFQATT and CDR2 SNEGSKA (reference sequence). Trimming removed 5 bases at V and 0 bases at J, with 11 bases between. CDR3 length equals 13 residues. Sequenced: PBMCs or a T cell subset sorted from them (not recorded which). The J gene is TRBJ2-7, the V gene TRBV20-1, with D hard to call. This sequence was found in an adult woman who had mild COVID-19 (a few samples of this study predate the infection). Cell type and time point are not known. The CDR3 DNA is TGCAGTGCTCCCTTTCCGATCTCCTACGAGCAGTACTTC. It translates to CSAPFPISYEQYF.